This entry describes one TCR beta chain. The data stem from a study of blood T cell repertoires in COVID-19. Turning to the study itself: Researchers got acute and convalescent COVID-19 samples from the United States, Italy and Spain. Sources were T cells, B-cell-depleted T cells, or PBMCs; the material itself was cDNA or gDNA.

This CDR3 spans 16 amino acids. V lost 0 bases and J 1 base, leaving 7 bases between the germline ends. Germline assignment: CDR1 MNHEY and CDR2 SMNVEV (reference sequence). Source study methods: Reference gene primer amplification gave estimated nucleated cell counts. TCRdb's copy holds only in-frame clones and misses some; the assay was immunoSEQ multiplex PCR. V, J and clone size reflect that table, while D and trimming were determined from the DNA. The sample shows hundreds of thousands of clones, over 75% of them seen only once. This chain uses TRBV27 with TRBJ1-6; D gene uncertain. This clonotype was sampled from a man aged 45-65 years with acute or convalescent COVID-19. Sequenced sample: peripheral blood. The CDR3 region has the DNA TGTGCCAGCAGTTTATCGGCCGGGTCCTATAATTCACCCCTCCACTTT. Amino acid sequence: CASSLSAGSYNSPLHF.